The rows below give T cell receptor beta chains drawn from one sample of a study of tumour-infiltrating T cells in Burkitt lymphoma. Some clones are missing from TCRdb's copy, which holds only in-frame ones; the method was immunoSEQ multiplex PCR. This table holds about 17,000 clones, about 77% found once. Input material: tumor tissue. These receptors all stem from a human donor with diffuse large B-cell lymphoma. CDR3s include the opening cysteine and the closing phenylalanine or tryptophan. D genes are given only for firm matches. The size of a clone is reported for some rows only, either as once, few or many, or as a class for expanded clones.

V gene	clone size	J gene	D gene	CDR3 DNA	CDR3 protein
TRBV10-1	few	TRBJ2-3	TRBD2	TGCGCCAGCAGTGAAAGCGGGGCAGTAGAGACGCAGTATTTT	CASSESGAVETQYF
TRBV5-6	-	TRBJ1-6	-	TGTGCCAGCAGCTTGTTGAGGGGAATTAATTCACCCCTCCACTTT	CASSLLRGINSPLHF
TRBV18	-	TRBJ1-2	-	TGTGCCAGCTCACCAGGAGATGGCTACACCTTC	CASSPGDGYTF
TRBV5-6	-	TRBJ1-2	-	TGTGCCAGCAGCCCTAGGTCGACTGAAGCTAACTATGGCTACACCTTC	CASSPRSTEANYGYTF
TRBV5-8	-	TRBJ1-1	-	TGTGCCAGCAGCCCATATCCGGGCGGGGGCACTGAAGCTTTCTTT	CASSPYPGGGTEAFF
TRBV11-2	few	TRBJ2-7	TRBD2	TGTGCCAGCAGCTTAGGACTAGCGGGGGGGTTC	CASSLGLAGGF
TRBV6-5	-	TRBJ1-2	-	TGTGCCAGCAGACACGGAGGCGGAAGCTATGGCTACACCTTC	CASRHGGGSYGYTF
TRBV7-9	-	TRBJ1-5	TRBD1	TGTGCCAGCAGCTCGGACAGGGGGAACAATCAGCCCCAGCATTTT	CASSSDRGNNQPQHF
TRBV14	-	TRBJ2-7	-	TGTGCCAGCAGCCAAGAGTCTTACCTACTCTACGAGCAGTACTTC	CASSQESYLLYEQYF
TRBV7-6	few	TRBJ2-7	TRBD2	TGTGCCAGCAGCCCGGGGACTAGCGGAGACGAGCAGTACTTC	CASSPGTSGDEQYF
TRBV9	-	TRBJ2-3	TRBD1	TGTGCCAGCAGCGTGACAGGGACAGATACGCAGTATTTT	CASSVTGTDTQYF
TRBV6-1	once	TRBJ1-1	-	TGTGCCAGCAGTGATCCTGACATATTTCGCTGGACTGAAGCTTTCTTT	CASSDPDIFRWTEAFF
TRBV6-5	-	TRBJ1-3	-	TGTGCCAGCAGTCAGGGAAACACCATATATTTT	CASSQGNTIYF
TRBV7-9	-	TRBJ1-1	TRBD1	TGTGCCAGCAGTCCTAAGGGACAGGGTTACACTGAAGCTTTCTTT	CASSPKGQGYTEAFF
TRBV6-5	-	TRBJ2-5	TRBD1	TGTGCCAGCAGGGGACAGCCGGGGGAGACCCAGTACTTC	CASRGQPGETQYF
TRBV6-5	-	TRBJ1-2	TRBD1	TGTGCCAGTAGGACTAGGACAGGGAATGGCTACACCTTC	CASRTRTGNGYTF
TRBV7-2	-	TRBJ2-1	-	TGTGCCAGCAGCTTAGGACTCTACAATGAGCAGTTCTTC	CASSLGLYNEQFF
TRBV15	-	TRBJ2-5	-	TGTGCCACCAGCGTTCCAGGCCCCGGGAGAGAGACCCAGTACTTC	CATSVPGPGRETQYF
TRBV14	-	TRBJ2-7	-	TGTGCCAGCAGCCAGCCGGCCCATAACTACGAGCAGTACTTC	CASSQPAHNYEQYF
TRBV27	few	TRBJ2-7	TRBD2	TGTGCCAGCAATGGGGGGCTAGCGGGAGGGCCGTACGAGCAGTACTTC	CASNGGLAGGPYEQYF